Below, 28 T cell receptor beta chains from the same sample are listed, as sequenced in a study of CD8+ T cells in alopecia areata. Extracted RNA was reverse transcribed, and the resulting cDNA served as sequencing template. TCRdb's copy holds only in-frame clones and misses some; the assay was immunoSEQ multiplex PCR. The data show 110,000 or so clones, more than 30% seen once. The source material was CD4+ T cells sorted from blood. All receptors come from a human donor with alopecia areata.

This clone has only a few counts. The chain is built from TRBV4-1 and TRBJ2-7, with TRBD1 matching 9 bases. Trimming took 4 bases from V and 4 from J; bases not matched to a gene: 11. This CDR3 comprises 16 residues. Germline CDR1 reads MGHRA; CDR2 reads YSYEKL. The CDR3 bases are TGCGCCAGCAGCCGGGCCCCGGACAGGGGCGAGTACGAGCAGTACTTC. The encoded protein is CASSRAPDRGEYEQYF.

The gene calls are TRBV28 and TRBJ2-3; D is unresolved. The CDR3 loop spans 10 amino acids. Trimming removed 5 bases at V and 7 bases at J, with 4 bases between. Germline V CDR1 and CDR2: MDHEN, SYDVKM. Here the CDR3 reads CASSRNTQYF. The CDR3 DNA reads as TGTGCCAGCAGTAGGAATACGCAGTATTTT.

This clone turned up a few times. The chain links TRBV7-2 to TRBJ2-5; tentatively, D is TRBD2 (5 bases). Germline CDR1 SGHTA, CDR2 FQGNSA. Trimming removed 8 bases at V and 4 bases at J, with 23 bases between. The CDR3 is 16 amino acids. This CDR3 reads CASSLQEARAPETQYF. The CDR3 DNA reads TGTGCCAGCTCCCTCCAGGAAGCGAGGGCCCCAGAGACCCAGTACTTC.

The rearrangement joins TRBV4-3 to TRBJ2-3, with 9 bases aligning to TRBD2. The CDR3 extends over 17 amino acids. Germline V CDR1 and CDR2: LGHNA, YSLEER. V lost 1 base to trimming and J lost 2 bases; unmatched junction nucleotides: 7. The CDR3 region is CASSQGPLAGNTDTQYF. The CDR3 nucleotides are TGCGCCAGCAGCCAAGGTCCTCTAGCGGGGAACACAGATACGCAGTATTTT.

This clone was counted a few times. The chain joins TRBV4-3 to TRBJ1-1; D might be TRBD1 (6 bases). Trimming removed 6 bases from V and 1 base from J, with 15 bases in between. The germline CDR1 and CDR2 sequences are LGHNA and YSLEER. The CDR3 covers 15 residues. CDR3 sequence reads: CASSPTGRRNTEAFF. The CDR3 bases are TGCGCCAGCAGTCCCACAGGGAGACGGAACACTGAAGCTTTCTTT.

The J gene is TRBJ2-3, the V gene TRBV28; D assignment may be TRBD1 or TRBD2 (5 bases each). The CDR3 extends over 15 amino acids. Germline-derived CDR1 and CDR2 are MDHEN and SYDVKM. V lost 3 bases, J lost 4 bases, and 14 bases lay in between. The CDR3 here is CASSFGGSGADTQYF. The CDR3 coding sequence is TGTGCCAGCAGTTTTGGGGGAAGTGGGGCAGATACGCAGTATTTT.

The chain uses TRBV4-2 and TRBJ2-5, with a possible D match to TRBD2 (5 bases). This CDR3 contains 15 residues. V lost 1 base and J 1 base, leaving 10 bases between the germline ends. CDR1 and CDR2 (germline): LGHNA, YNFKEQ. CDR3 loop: CASSQVGISQETQYF. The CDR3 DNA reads TGTGCCAGCAGCCAAGTCGGGATTTCCCAAGAGACCCAGTACTTC.

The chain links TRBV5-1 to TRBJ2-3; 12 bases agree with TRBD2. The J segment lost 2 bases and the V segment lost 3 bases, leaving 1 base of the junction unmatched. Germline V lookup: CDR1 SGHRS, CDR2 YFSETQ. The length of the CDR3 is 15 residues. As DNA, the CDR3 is TGCGCCAGCAGCTGGACTAGCGGGGACACAGATACGCAGTATTTT. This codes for CASSWTSGDTDTQYF.

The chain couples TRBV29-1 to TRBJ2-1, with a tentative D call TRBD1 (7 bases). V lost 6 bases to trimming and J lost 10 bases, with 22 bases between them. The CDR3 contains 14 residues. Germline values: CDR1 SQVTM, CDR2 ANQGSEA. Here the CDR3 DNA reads TGCAGCGTCACCCGGGACGCTCCAGGGGGGGAGCAGTTCTTC. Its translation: CSVTRDAPGGEQFF.

For the CDR3, the DNA is TGTGCCAGCAGTGTACCACCCAGGGTCGGGACTGAAGCTTTCTTT. Its translation is CASSVPPRVGTEAFF. The V and J genes are TRBV6-5 and TRBJ1-1, with D perhaps matching TRBD1 (5 bases). Germline loops: CDR1 MNHEY, CDR2 SVGAGI. CDR3 length: 15 residues. V lost 5 bases and J 5 bases, leaving 18 bases between the germline ends.

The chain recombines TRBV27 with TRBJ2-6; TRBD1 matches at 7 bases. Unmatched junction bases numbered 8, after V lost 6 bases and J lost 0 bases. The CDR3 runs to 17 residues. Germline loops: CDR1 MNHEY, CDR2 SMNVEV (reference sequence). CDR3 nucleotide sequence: TGTGCCAGCAGAAGGGACAGAGAGCTCTCTGGGGCCAACGTCCTGACTTTC. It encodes CASRRDRELSGANVLTF.

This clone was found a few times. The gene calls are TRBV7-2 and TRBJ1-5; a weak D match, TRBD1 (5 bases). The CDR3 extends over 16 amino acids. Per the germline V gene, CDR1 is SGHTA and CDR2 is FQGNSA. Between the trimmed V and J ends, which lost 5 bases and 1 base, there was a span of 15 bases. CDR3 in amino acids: CASSAPGIPSNQPQHF. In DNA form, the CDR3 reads TGTGCCAGCAGCGCCCCAGGGATCCCGAGCAATCAGCCCCAGCATTTT.

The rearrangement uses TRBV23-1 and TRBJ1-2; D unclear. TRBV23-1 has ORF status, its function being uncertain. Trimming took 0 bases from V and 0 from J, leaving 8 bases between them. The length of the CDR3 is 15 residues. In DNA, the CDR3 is TGCGCCAGCAGTCAATCCGACCTTACTAACTATGGCTACACCTTC. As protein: CASSQSDLTNYGYTF.

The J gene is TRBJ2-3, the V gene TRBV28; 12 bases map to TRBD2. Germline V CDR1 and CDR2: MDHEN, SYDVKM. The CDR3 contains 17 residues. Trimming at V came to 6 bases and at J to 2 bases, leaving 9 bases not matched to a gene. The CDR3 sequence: CASSSAGTSGFTDTQYF. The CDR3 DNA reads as TGTGCCAGCAGCTCTGCGGGGACTAGCGGGTTCACAGATACGCAGTATTTT.

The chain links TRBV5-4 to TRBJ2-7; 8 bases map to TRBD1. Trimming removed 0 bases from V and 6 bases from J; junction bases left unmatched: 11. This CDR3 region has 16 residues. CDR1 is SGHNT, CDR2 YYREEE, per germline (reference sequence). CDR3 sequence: CASSLGSGTGKIEQYF. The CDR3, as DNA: TGTGCCAGCAGCTTGGGATCCGGGACAGGAAAGATCGAGCAGTACTTC. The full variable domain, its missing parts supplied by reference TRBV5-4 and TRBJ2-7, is ETGVTQSPTHLIKTRGQQVTLRCSSQSGHNTVSWYQQALGQGPQFIFQYYREEENGRGNFPPRFSGLQFPNYSSELNVNALELDDSALYLCASSLGSGTGKIEQYFGPGTRLTVT.

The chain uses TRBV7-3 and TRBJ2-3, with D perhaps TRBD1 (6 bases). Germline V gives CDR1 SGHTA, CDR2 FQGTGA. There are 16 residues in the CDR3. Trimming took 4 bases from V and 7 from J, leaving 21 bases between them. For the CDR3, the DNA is TGTGCCAGCAGCTCCTTGCCCTCCACGAGGGGGAATACGCAGTATTTT. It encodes CASSSLPSTRGNTQYF.

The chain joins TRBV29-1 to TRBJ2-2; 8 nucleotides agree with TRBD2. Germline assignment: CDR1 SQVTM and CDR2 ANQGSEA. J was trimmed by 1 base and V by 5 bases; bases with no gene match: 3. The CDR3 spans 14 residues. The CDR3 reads CSVSLAGNTGELFF. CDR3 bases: TGCAGCGTTAGTCTAGCGGGGAACACCGGGGAGCTGTTTTTT.

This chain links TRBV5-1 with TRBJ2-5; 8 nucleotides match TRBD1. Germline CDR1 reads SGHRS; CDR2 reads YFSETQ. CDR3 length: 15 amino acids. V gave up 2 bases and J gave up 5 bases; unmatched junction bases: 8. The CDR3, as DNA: TGCGCCAGCAGCTTAGGGACAGGACAGAGGGAGACCCAGTACTTC. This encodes CASSLGTGQRETQYF.

Here the CDR3 reads CASSPGQGNTEAFF. The CDR3 coding sequence is TGTGCCAGCAGTCCCGGACAGGGGAACACTGAAGCTTTCTTT. The rearrangement joins TRBV28 to TRBJ1-1, with 8 bases aligning to TRBD1. Germline V lookup: CDR1 MDHEN, CDR2 SYDVKM. The CDR3 contains 14 residues. The ends lost 5 bases at V and 1 base at J; junction bases unmatched: 3.

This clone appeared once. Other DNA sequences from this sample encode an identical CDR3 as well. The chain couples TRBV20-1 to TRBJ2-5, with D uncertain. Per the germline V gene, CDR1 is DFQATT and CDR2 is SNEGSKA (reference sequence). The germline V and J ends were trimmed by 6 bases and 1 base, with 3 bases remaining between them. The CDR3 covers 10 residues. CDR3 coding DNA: TGCAGTGCAAGCCAAGAGACCCAGTACTTC. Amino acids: CSASQETQYF.

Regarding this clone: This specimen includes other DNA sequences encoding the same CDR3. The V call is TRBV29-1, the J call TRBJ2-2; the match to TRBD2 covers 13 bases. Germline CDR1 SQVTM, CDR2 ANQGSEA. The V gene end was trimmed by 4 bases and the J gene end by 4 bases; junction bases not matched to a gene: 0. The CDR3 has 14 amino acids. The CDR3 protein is CSVGLAGGTGELFF. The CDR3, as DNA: TGCAGCGTTGGACTAGCGGGGGGCACCGGGGAGCTGTTTTTT.

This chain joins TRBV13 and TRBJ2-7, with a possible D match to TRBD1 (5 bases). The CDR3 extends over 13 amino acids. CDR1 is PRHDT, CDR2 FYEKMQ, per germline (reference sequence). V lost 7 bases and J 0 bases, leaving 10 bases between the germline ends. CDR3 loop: CASKAGFSYEQYF. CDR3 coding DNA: TGTGCCAGCAAGGCAGGGTTCTCCTACGAGCAGTACTTC.

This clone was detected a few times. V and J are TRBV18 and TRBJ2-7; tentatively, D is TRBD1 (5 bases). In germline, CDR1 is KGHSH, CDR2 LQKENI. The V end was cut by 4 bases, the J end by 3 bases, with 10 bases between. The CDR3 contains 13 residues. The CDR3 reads CASSQQENYEQYF. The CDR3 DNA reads TGTGCCAGCTCACAACAGGAAAACTACGAGCAGTACTTC.

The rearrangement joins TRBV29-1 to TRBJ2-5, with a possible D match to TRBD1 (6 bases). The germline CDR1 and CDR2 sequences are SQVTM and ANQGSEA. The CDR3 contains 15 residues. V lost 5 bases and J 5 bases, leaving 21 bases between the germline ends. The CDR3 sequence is CSVIPSTGLGETQYF. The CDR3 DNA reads TGCAGCGTTATTCCATCGACAGGCCTGGGGGAGACCCAGTACTTC.

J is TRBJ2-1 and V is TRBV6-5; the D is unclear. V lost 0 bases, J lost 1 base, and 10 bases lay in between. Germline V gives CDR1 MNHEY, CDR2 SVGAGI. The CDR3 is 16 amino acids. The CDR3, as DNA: TGTGCCAGCAGTTACTCGGACGGAAGGTCCTACAATGAGCAGTTCTTC. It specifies CASSYSDGRSYNEQFF.

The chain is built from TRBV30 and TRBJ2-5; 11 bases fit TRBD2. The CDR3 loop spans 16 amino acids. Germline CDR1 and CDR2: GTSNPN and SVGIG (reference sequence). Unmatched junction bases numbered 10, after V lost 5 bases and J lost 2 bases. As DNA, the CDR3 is TGTGCCTGGCAAATAGGGACTAGCGGAGTTCAAGAGACCCAGTACTTC. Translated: CAWQIGTSGVQETQYF.

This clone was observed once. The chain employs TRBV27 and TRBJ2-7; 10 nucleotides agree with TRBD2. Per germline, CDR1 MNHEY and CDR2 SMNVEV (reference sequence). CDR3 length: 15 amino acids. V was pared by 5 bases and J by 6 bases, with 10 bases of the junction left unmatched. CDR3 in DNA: TGTGCCAGCAGTCTCCGGACTAGCGGTTCCGGCGAGCAGTACTTC. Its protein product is CASSLRTSGSGEQYF.

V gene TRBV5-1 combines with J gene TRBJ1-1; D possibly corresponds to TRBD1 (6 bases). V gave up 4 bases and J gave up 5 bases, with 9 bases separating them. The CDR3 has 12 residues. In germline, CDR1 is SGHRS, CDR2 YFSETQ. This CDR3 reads CASSVDRTEAFF. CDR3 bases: TGCGCCAGCAGCGTAGACAGGACTGAAGCTTTCTTT. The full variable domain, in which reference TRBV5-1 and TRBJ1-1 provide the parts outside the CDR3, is KAGVTQTPRYLIKTRGQQVTLSCSPISGHRSVSWYQQTPGQGLQFLFEYFSETQRNKGNFPGRFSGRQFSNSRSEMNVSTLELGDSALYLCASSVDRTEAFFGQGTRLTVV.